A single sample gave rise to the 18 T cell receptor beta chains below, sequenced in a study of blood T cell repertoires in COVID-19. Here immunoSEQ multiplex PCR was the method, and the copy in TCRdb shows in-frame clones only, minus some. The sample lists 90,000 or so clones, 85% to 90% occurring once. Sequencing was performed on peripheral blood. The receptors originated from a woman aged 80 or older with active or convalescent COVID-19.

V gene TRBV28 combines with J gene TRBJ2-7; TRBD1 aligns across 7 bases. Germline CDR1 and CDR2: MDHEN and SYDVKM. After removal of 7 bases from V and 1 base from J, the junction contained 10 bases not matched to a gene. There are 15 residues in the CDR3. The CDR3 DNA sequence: TGTGCCAGCACCGAACACCGGACAGGTTCCTACGAGCAGTACTTC. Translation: CASTEHRTGSYEQYF. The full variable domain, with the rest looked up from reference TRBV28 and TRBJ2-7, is DVKVTQSSRYLVKRTGEKVFLECVQDMDHENMFWYRQDPGLGLRLIYFSYDVKMKEKGDIPEGYSVSREKKERFSLILESASTNQTSMYLCASTEHRTGSYEQYFGPGTRLTVT.

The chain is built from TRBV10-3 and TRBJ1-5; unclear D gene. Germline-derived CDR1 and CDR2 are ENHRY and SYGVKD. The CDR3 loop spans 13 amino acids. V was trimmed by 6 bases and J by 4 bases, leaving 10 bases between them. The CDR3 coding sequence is TGTGCCATCAGCCAGGAAGTAAATCAGCCCCAGCATTTT. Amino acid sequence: CAISQEVNQPQHF.

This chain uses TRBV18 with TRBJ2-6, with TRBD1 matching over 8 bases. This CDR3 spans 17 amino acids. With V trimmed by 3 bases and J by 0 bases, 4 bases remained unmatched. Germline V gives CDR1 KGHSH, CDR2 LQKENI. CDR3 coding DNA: TGTGCCAGCTCACCTCCAGGACAGGGCTCTGGGGCCAACGTCCTGACTTTC. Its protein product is CASSPPGQGSGANVLTF.

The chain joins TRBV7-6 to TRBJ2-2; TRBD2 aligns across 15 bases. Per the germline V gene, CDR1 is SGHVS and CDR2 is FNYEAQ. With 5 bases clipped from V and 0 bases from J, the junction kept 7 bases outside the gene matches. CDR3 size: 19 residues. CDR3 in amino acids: CASSLTGLAGGANTGELFF. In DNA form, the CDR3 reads TGTGCCAGCAGCCTAACTGGACTAGCGGGAGGGGCGAACACCGGGGAGCTGTTTTTT.

CDR3 in amino acids: CASSFGRETQYF. CDR3 nucleotides: TGTGCCAGCAGCTTCGGTCGCGAGACCCAGTACTTC. This sequence joins TRBV11-2 and TRBJ2-5; D gene ambiguous. There are 12 residues in the CDR3. Trimming removed 3 bases from V and 5 bases from J, with 7 bases in between. Germline loops: CDR1 SGHAT, CDR2 FQNNGV.

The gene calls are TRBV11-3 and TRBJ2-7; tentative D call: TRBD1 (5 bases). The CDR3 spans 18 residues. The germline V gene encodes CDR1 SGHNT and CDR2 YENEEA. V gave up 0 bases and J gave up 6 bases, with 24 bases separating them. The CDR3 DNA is TGTGCCAGCAGCTTAGAGTCCGTGGTTGGGGCCCAGTGCCGCGAGCAGTACTTC. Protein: CASSLESVVGAQCREQYF.

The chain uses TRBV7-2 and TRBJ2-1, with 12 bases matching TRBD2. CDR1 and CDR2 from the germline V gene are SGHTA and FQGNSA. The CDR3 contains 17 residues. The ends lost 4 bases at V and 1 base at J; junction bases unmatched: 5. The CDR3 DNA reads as TGTGCCAGCAGCTCCGCGACTAGCGGGAGATCCTACAATGAGCAGTTCTTC. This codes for CASSSATSGRSYNEQFF.

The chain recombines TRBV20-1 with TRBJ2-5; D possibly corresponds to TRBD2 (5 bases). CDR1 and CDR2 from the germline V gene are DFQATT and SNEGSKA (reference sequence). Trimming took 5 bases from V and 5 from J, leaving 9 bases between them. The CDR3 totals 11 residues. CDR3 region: CSAPRGETQYF. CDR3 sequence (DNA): TGCAGTGCTCCGCGAGGGGAGACCCAGTACTTC.

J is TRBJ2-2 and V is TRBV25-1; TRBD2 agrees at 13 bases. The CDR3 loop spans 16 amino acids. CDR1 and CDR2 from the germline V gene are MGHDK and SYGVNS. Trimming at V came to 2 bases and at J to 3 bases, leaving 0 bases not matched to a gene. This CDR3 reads CASSEGLAGDTGELFF. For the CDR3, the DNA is TGTGCCAGCAGTGAAGGACTAGCGGGAGACACCGGGGAGCTGTTTTTT.

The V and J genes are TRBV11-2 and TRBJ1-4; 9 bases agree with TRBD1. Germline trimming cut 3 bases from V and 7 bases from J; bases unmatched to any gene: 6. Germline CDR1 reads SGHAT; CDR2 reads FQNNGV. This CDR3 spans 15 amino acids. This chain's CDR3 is CASSLGTGLAEKLFF. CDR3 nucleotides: TGTGCCAGCAGCTTGGGGACAGGGTTAGCTGAAAAACTGTTTTTT.

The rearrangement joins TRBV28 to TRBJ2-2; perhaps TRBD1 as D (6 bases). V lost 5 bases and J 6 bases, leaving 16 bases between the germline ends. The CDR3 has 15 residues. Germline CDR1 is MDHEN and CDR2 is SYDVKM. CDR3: CASSLDRTRAGELFF. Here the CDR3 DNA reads TGTGCCAGCAGTCTTGACAGGACGCGTGCCGGGGAGCTGTTTTTT.

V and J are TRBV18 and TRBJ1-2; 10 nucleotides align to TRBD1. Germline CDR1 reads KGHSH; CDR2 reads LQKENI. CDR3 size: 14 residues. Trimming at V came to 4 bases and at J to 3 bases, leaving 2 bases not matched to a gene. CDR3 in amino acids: CASSLGQGDYGYTF. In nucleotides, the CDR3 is TGTGCCAGCTCACTCGGACAGGGGGACTATGGCTACACCTTC.

The CDR3 DNA reads as TGTGCCAGCACGACAGGGCCGGGCACTGAAGCTTTCTTT. Its translation: CASTTGPGTEAFF. The chain employs TRBV2 and TRBJ1-1; 7 bases match TRBD1. V dropped 7 bases and J dropped 4; count of bases not matched to a gene: 6. This CDR3 has 13 amino acids. In germline, CDR1 is SNHLY, CDR2 FYNNEI. The whole variable domain, remainder taken from reference TRBV2 and TRBJ1-1, is EPEVTQTPSHQVTQMGQEVILRCVPISNHLYFYWYRQILGQKVEFLVSFYNNEISEKSEIFDDQFSVERPDGSNFTLKIRSTKLEDSAMYFCASTTGPGTEAFFGQGTRLTVV.

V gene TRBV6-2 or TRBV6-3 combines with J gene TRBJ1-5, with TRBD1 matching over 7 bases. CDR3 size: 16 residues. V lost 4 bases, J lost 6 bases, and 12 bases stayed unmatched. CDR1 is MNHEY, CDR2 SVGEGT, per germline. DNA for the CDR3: TGTGCCAGCAGTTTCGACAGGGCTAGTTCTGGTCAGCCCCAGCATTTT. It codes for CASSFDRASSGQPQHF.

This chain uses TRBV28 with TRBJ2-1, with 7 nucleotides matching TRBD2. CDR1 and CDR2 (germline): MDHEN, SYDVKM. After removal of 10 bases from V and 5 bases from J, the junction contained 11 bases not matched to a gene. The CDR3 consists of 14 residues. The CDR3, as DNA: TGTGCCATCCACACCCCGGGACTAAACAATGAGCAGTTCTTC. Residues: CAIHTPGLNNEQFF.

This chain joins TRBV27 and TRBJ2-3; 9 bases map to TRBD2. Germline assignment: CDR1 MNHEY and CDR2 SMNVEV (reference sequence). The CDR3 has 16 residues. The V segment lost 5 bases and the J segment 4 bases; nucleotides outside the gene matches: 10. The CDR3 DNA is TGTGCCAGCAGTCCGCGTAGCGGGAGAGTTGCAGATACGCAGTATTTT. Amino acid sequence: CASSPRSGRVADTQYF.

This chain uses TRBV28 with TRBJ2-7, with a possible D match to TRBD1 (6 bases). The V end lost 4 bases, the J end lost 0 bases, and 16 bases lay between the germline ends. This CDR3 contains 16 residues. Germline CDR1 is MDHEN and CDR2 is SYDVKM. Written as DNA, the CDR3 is TGTGCCAGCAGTTACGAGCTCAGGGGTAGCTCCTACGAGCAGTACTTC. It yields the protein CASSYELRGSSYEQYF.

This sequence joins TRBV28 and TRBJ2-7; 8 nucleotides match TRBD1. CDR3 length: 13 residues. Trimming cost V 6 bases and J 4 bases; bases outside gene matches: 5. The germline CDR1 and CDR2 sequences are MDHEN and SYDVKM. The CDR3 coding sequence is TGTGCCAGCAGAACCGGGACAGGTTACGAGCAGTACTTC. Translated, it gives CASRTGTGYEQYF.